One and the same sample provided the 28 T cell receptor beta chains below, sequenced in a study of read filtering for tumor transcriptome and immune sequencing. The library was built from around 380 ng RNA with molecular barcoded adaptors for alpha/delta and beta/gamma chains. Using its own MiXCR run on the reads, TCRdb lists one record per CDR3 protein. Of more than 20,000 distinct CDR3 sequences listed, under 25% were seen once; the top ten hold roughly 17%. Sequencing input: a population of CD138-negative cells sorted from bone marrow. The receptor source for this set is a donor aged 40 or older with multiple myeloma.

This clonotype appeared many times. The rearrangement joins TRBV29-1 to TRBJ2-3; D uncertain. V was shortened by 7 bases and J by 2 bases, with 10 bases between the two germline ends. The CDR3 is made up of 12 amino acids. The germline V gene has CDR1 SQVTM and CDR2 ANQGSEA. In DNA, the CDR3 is TGCAGCGCCCTCCTGTTCACAGATACGCAGTATTTT. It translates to CSALLFTDTQYF.

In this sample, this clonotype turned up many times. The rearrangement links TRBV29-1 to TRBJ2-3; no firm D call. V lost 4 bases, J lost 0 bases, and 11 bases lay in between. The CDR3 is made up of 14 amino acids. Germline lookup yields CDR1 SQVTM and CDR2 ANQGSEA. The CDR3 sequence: CSVGILTSTDTQYF. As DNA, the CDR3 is TGCAGCGTTGGGATCCTCACTAGCACAGATACGCAGTATTTT.

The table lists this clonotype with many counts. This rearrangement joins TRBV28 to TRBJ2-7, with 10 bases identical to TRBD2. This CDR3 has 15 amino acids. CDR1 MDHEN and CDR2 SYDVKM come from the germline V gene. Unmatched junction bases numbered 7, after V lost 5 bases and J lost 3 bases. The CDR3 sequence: CASSTALAGVYEQYF. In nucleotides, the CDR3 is TGTGCCAGCAGTACGGCTCTAGCGGGAGTCTACGAGCAGTACTTC. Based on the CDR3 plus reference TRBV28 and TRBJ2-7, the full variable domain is DVKVTQSSRYLVKRTGEKVFLECVQDMDHENMFWYRQDPGLGLRLIYFSYDVKMKEKGDIPEGYSVSREKKERFSLILESASTNQTSMYLCASSTALAGVYEQYFGPGTRLTVT.

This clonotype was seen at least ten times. The CDR3 sequence: CSGRQGWRDDGELFF. CDR3 in DNA: TGCAGCGGTAGACAGGGTTGGCGGGATGACGGGGAGCTGTTTTTT. This chain joins TRBV29-1 and TRBJ2-2; D perhaps matches TRBD1 (7 bases). V dropped 7 bases and J dropped 7 bases, with 22 bases sitting between them. Germline V gene lookup returns CDR1 SQVTM and CDR2 ANQGSEA. CDR3 size: 15 residues.

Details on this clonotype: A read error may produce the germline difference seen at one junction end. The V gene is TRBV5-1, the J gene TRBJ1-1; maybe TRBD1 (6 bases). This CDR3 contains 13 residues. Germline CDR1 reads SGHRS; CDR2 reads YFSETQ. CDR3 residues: CASSFHGDTEASF. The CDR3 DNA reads TGCGCCAGCAGTTTTCATGGGGACACTGAAGCTTCCTTT.

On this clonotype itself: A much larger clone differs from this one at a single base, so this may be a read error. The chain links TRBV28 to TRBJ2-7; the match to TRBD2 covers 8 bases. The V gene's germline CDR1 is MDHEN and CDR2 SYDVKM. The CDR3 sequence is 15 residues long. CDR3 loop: CAGSLSSGGSYEQYF. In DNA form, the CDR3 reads TGTGCCGGCAGTTTATCGAGCGGGGGCTCCTACGAGCAGTACTTC.

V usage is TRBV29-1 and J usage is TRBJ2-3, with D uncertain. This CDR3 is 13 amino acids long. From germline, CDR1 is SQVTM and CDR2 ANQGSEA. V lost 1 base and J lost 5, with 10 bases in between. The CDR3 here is CSVEAARLDTQYF. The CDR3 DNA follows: TGCAGCGTTGAAGCCGCACGGTTAGATACGCAGTATTTT.

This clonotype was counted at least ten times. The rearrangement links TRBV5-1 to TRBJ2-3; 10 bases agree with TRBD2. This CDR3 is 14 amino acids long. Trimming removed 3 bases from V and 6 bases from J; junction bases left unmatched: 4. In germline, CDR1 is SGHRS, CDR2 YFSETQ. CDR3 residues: CASSSSGRWDTQYF. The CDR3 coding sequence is TGCGCCAGCAGCTCTAGCGGGAGATGGGATACGCAGTATTTT.

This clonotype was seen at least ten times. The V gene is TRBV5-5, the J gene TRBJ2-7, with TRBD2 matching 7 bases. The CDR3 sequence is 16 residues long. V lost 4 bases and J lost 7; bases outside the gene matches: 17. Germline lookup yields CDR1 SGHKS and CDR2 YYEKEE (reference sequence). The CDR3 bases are TGTGCCAGCAGCCCGTGGGGAGGGGCGGGGCCCGGAGAGCAGTACTTC. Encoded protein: CASSPWGGAGPGEQYF.

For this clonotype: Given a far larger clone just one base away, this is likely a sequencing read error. The CDR3 region is CASSFPQVEVFF. The CDR3 nucleotides read TGTGCCAGCAGCTTCCCTCAGGTCGAAGTTTTCTTT. V is TRBV7-9 and J is TRBJ1-6, with D unresolved. The CDR3 runs 12 residues. Germline V gene data show CDR1 as SEHNR and CDR2 as FQNEAQ (reference sequence).

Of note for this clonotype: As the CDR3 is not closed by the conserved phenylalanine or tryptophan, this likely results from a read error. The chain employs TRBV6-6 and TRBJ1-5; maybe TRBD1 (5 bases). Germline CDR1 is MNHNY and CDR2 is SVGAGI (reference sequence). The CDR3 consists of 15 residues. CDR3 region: CASSPGGNSNQPQHL. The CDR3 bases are TGCGCCAGCAGCCCCGGGGGAAATAGCAATCAGCCCCAGCATCTT.

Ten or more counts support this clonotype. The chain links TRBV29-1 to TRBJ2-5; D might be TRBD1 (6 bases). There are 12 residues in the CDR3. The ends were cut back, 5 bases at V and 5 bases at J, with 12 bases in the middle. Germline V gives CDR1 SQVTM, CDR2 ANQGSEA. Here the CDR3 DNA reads TGCAGCGTTCTACAGGGATTCGAGACCCAGTACTTC. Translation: CSVLQGFETQYF. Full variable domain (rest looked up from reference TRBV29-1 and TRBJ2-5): SAVISQKPSRDICQRGTSLTIQCQVDSQVTMMFWYRQQPGQSLTLIATANQGSEATYESGFVIDKFPISRPNLTFSTLTVSNMSPEDSSIYLCSVLQGFETQYFGPGTRLLVL.

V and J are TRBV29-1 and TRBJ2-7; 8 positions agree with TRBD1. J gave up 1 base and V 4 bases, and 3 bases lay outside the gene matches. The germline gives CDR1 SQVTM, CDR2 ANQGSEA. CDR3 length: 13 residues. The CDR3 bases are TGCAGCGTTGGACAGGGGTTGTCCTACGAGCAGTACTTC. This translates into CSVGQGLSYEQYF.

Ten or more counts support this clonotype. The CDR3 region is CSAPYQGASYEQYF. The CDR3 bases are TGCAGTGCTCCCTACCAGGGGGCCAGTTACGAGCAGTACTTC. The chain couples TRBV20-1 to TRBJ2-7, with 8 bases aligning to TRBD1. Germline trimming cut 5 bases from V and 4 bases from J; bases unmatched to any gene: 10. This CDR3 contains 14 residues. In germline, CDR1 is DFQATT, CDR2 SNEGSKA (reference sequence).

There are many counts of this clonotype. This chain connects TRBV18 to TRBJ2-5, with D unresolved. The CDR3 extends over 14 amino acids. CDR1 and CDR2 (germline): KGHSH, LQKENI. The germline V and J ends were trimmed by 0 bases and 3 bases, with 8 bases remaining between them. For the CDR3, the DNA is TGTGCCAGCTCACCACCGGGCTTCGAAGAGACCCAGTACTTC. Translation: CASSPPGFEETQYF.

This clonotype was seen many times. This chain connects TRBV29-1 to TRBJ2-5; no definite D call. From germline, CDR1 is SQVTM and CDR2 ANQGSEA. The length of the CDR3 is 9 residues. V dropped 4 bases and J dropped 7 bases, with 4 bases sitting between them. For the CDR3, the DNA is TGCAGCGTTGGCAGGACCCAGTACTTC. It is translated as CSVGRTQYF.

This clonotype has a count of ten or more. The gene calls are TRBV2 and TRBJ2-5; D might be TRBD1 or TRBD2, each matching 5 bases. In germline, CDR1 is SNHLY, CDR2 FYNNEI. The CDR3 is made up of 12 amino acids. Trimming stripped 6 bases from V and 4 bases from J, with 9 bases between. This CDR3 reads CASSQGRETQYF. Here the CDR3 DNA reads TGTGCCAGCAGCCAGGGACGAGAGACCCAGTACTTC.

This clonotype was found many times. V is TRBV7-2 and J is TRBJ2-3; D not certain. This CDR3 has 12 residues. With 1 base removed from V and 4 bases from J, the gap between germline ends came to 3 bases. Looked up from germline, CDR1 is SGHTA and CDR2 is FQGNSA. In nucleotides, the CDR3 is TGTGCCAGCAGCTTAGTTCCAGATACGCAGTATTTT. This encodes CASSLVPDTQYF. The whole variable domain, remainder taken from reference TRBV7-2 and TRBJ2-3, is GAGVSQSPSNKVTEKGKDVELRCDPISGHTALYWYRQSLGQGLEFLIYFQGNSAPDKSGLPSDRFSAERTGGSVSTLTIQRTQQEDSAVYLCASSLVPDTQYFGPGTRLTVL.

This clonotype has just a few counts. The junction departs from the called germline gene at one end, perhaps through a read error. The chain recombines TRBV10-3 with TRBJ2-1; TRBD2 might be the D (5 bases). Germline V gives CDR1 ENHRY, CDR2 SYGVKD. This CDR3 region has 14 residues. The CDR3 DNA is TGTGCCAGCAGTGCCATATCGGGTTATGAGCGGCAGCTCTTC. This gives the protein CASSAISGYERQLF.

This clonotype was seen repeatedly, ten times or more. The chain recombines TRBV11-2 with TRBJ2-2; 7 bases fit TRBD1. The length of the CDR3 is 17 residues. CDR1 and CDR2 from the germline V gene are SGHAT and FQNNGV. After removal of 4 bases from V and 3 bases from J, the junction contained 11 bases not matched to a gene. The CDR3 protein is CASSSSMTGHYTGELFF. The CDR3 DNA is TGTGCCAGCAGCTCCTCGATGACAGGGCACTACACCGGGGAGCTGTTTTTT.

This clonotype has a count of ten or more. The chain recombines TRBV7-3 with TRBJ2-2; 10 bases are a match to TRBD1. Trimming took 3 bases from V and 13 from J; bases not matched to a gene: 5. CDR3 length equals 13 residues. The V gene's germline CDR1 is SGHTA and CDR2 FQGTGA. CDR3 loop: CASSFGQGDRLFF. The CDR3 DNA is TGTGCCAGCAGCTTCGGACAGGGGGACCGGCTGTTTTTT. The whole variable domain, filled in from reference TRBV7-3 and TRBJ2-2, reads GAGVSQTPSNKVTEKGKYVELRCDPISGHTALYWYRQSLGQGPEFLIYFQGTGAADDSGLPNDRFFAVRPEGSVSTLKIQRTERGDSAVYLCASSFGQGDRLFFGEGSRLTVL.

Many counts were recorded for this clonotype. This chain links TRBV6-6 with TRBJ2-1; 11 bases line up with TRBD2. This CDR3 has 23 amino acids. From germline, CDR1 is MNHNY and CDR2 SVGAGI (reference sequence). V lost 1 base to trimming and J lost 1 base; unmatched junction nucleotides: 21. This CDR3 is CASSYFSREGGLAGPLSYNEQFF. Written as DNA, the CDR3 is TGTGCCAGCAGTTACTTCTCAAGGGAGGGCGGACTAGCGGGTCCCCTTTCCTACAATGAGCAGTTCTTC.

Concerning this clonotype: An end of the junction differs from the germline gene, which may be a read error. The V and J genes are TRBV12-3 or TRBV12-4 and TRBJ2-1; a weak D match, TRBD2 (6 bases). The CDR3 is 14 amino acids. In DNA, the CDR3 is TGTGCCTGCAATAAACGGGACTCCTACAATGTGCAGTTCTTC. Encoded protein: CACNKRDSYNVQFF.

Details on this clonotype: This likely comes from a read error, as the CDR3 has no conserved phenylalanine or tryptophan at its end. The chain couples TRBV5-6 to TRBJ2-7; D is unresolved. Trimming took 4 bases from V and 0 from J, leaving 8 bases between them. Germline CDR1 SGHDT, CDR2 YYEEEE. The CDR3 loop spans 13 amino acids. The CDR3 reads CASSRRISYEQYS. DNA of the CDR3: TGTGCCAGCAGCCGACGGATCTCCTACGAGCAGTACTCC.

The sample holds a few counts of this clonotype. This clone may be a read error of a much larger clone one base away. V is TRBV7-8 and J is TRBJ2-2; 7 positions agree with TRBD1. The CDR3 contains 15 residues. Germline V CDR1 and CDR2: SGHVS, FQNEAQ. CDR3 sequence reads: CACSLGTEANRELFF. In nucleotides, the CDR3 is TGTGCCTGCAGCTTAGGGACAGAAGCCAACCGGGAGCTGTTTTTT. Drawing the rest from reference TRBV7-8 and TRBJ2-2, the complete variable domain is GAGVSQSPRYKVAKRGQDVALRCDPISGHVSLFWYQQALGQGPEFLTYFQNEAQLDKSGLPSDRFFAERPEGSVSTLKIQRTQQEDSAVYLCACSLGTEANRELFFGEGSRLTVL.

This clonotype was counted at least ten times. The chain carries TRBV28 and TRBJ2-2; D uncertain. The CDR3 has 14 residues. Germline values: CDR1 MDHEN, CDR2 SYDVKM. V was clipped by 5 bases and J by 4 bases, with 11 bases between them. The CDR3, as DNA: TGTGCCAGCAGTATGGCGGTAGGCACCGGGGAGCTGTTTTTT. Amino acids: CASSMAVGTGELFF.

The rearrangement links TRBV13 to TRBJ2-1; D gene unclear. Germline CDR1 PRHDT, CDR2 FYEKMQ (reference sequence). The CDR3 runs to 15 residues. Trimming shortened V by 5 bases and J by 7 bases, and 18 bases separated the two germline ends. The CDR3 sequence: CASSLPRQERNEQFF. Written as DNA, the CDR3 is TGTGCCAGCAGCCTCCCCCGGCAGGAAAGGAATGAGCAGTTCTTC.

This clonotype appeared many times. The DNA for the CDR3 is TGTGCCAGCAGTGACGAGACTAGCGGCTCCTACAATGAGCAGTTCTTC. Translating it yields CASSDETSGSYNEQFF. The rearrangement uses TRBV6-4 and TRBJ2-1; 9 bases align to TRBD2. CDR3 size: 16 residues. Trimming at V came to 2 bases and at J to 0 bases, leaving 2 bases not matched to a gene. The germline gives CDR1 MRHNA, CDR2 SNTAGT.